Listed below are T cell receptor beta chains from one sample, sequenced in a study of T and B cells in COVID-19 patients. Using its own MiXCR run on the multiplex PCR reads, TCRdb lists one record per CDR3 protein. The sample has around 6,200 distinct CDR3 sequences; 33% are singletons. Material for sequencing was blood. The origin of the receptors is a human donor with active COVID-19. CDR3s include the opening cysteine and the closing phenylalanine or tryptophan.

j_call	v_call	cdr3_aa
TRBJ2-3	TRBV6-2/TRBV6-3	CASSYSVFLAPASTDTQYF
TRBJ2-3	TRBV15	CATSRQGRTDTQYF
TRBJ2-7	TRBV29-1	CSARTSHEQYF
TRBJ1-3	TRBV29-1	CSGTGSSGNTIYF
TRBJ2-7	TRBV19	CASSPVGGRSPYEQYF
TRBJ2-3	TRBV19	CASSKGAGTDTQYF
TRBJ2-7	TRBV29-1	CSVARGYEQYF
TRBJ1-2	TRBV28	CASSFPSPLLGYTF
TRBJ2-2	TRBV6-5	CASSYHNTGELFF
TRBJ1-6	TRBV5-4	CASSLEGANNSPLHF
TRBJ1-4	TRBV20-1	CSAPRDRAGISNEKLFF
TRBJ1-6	TRBV5-4	CASSLGTGTNNSPLHF
TRBJ1-2	TRBV27	CASSPTRPGGTYGYTF
TRBJ2-1	TRBV27	CASSEAGSNEQFF
TRBJ1-1	TRBV7-2	CASSLGTGPNTEAFF
TRBJ2-1	TRBV29-1	CSVGGTSDSYNEQFF
TRBJ2-1	TRBV29-1	CSVLKGGGIIGQFF
TRBJ2-3	TRBV5-4	CASSRGEASTDTQYF
TRBJ2-7	TRBV4-3	CASSQDLAGTYEQYF
TRBJ2-1	TRBV20-1	CSARDLRLAAYNEQFF
TRBJ2-3	TRBV24-1	CATSETGGTDTQYF
TRBJ1-1	TRBV27	CASSFGSGWGTEAFF
TRBJ1-6	TRBV20-1	CSARGVTHNSPLHF
TRBJ2-7	TRBV6-9	CASSAPGRVQYF
TRBJ1-1	TRBV6-5	CASSYSRASNTEAFF
TRBJ2-1	TRBV19	CASSIAVYNEQFF
TRBJ2-7	TRBV5-6	CASSSPRLAYYEQYF
TRBJ2-3	TRBV6-2/TRBV6-3	CASRSFTSTDTQYF
TRBJ1-2	TRBV6-5	CASSYSIGGGSYGYTF
TRBJ2-1	TRBV20-1	CSAYDHGNEQFF
TRBJ1-2	TRBV6-1	CASRTQGDWNYGYTF
TRBJ2-5	TRBV7-9	CASSSRTPETQYF
TRBJ1-6	TRBV18	CASSPQTPGRNSPLHF
TRBJ1-2	TRBV12-3/TRBV12-4	CASREADYGYTF
TRBJ2-1	TRBV6-5	CASSPGGEQFF
TRBJ2-1	TRBV30	CAWKKREHEQFF
TRBJ1-5	TRBV10-2	CASRRGTGGAGSNQPQHF
TRBJ2-6	TRBV19	CASSIGLAGVSGANVLTF
TRBJ2-2	TRBV12-3/TRBV12-4	CASGGLREGGELFF
TRBJ2-1	TRBV18	CASSPKTASYNEQFF
TRBJ2-5	TRBV7-6	CASSLDRGRRRETQYF
TRBJ2-3	TRBV27	CASSFSSGGTDTQYF